This T cell receptor (beta chain) was documented in a study of vaccination effects on CD4 cells after COVID-19. Whole-study context: Samples from a couple of convalescent patients were given 16 days and one week before vaccination.

Assay: immunoSEQ multiplex PCR; the TCRdb copy retains only in-frame clones and omits some. The data show tens of thousands of clones, around 76% seen once. Culturing for roughly 9 days preceded CD4+ T cell isolation. This CDR3 spans 14 amino acids. From germline, CDR1 is LGHDT and CDR2 YNNKEL (reference sequence). Trimming removed 5 bases from V and 7 bases from J, with 18 bases in between. Notes on this clone: As yet, its antigen is unknown.

This specimen consisted of CD4+ T cells from PBMCs cultured without peptide, obtained before COVID-19 vaccination. The sequence was collected from a human donor who had a prior SARS-CoV-2 infection. V usage is TRBV3-1 (or the pseudogene TRBV3-2) and J usage is TRBJ2-7; D might be TRBD2 (6 bases). In DNA, the CDR3 is TGTGCCAGCAGCTCGGGACTCGATTTTAGGGAGCAGTACTTC. Its protein product is CASSSGLDFREQYF.